Following are 10 T cell receptor beta chains from one sample sequenced in a study of identical twins. Via MiXCR, TCRdb re-called the 5' RACE reads, giving one row per CDR3 protein. The sample holds 1.5 million to 2 million distinct CDR3 sequences; under 35% are singletons and the top ten take less than 0.35%. The specimen sequenced was cord blood. Receptors were obtained from a newborn girl in good health.

Remarks on this clonotype: This may be a read error, as it is one base from a much larger clone. The chain employs TRBV5-1 and TRBJ2-7; no reliable D call. Trimming left V 3 bases short and J 2 bases short, with 12 bases between. This CDR3 is 14 amino acids long. The germline V gene encodes CDR1 SGHRS and CDR2 YFSETQ. The CDR3 nucleotides read TGCGCCAGCAGCTCTACATGGGTGGCCTACGAGCAGTACTTC. Translation: CASSSTWVAYEQYF.

This chain joins TRBV6-5 and TRBJ2-7, with 7 bases fitting TRBD1. Germline-derived CDR1 and CDR2 are MNHEY and SVGAGI. Trimming removed 6 bases from V and 2 bases from J; junction bases left unmatched: 4. This CDR3 spans 13 amino acids. CDR3 protein: CASRAGTAYEQYF. In DNA, the CDR3 is TGTGCCAGCAGAGCCGGGACAGCCTACGAGCAGTACTTC.

This clonotype has a single count. The chain uses TRBV20-1 and TRBJ2-7, with 10 bases identical to TRBD1. CDR1 DFQATT and CDR2 SNEGSKA come from the germline V gene (reference sequence). The V and J ends lost 1 base and 3 bases, in that order; junction bases with no gene match: 9. This CDR3 comprises 16 residues. The CDR3 DNA sequence: TGCAGTGCTAGAGCTGCCGACAGGGGGCATAGCTACGAGCAGTACTTC. This translates into CSARAADRGHSYEQYF.

This chain connects TRBV15 to TRBJ1-2; D is undetermined. Germline V CDR1 and CDR2: LNHNV, YYDKDF (reference sequence). V gave up 0 bases and J gave up 0 bases, with 8 bases separating them. This CDR3 region has 15 residues. The CDR3 protein is CATSRDLIANYGYTF. CDR3 bases: TGTGCCACCAGCAGAGATCTTATAGCTAACTATGGCTACACCTTC.

J is TRBJ2-3 and V is TRBV12-3 or TRBV12-4; possible D gene TRBD1, 5 bases. The CDR3 has 15 amino acids. Trimming removed 1 base from V and 4 bases from J, with 12 bases in between. The CDR3 sequence is CASSLEGQAADTQYF. The CDR3 coding sequence is TGTGCCAGCAGTTTAGAGGGGCAGGCCGCAGATACGCAGTATTTT.

Only a few counts were recorded for this clonotype. The rearrangement links TRBV5-1 to TRBJ2-4; no clear D gene. The length of the CDR3 is 16 residues. V shed 4 bases and J shed 2 bases, with 16 bases lying between them. The germline V gene encodes CDR1 SGHRS and CDR2 YFSETQ. The CDR3 is CASSAPMTEPKNIQYF. In DNA, the CDR3 is TGCGCCAGCAGCGCCCCCATGACGGAGCCCAAAAACATTCAGTACTTC. Looking up the rest from reference TRBV5-1 and TRBJ2-4 gives the full variable domain: KAGVTQTPRYLIKTRGQQVTLSCSPISGHRSVSWYQQTPGQGLQFLFEYFSETQRNKGNFPGRFSGRQFSNSRSEMNVSTLELGDSALYLCASSAPMTEPKNIQYFGAGTRLSVL.

The V call is TRBV18, the J call TRBJ1-2; D is undetermined. CDR1 is KGHSH and CDR2 is LQKENI in the germline V gene. Trimming removed 3 bases at V and 5 bases at J, with 16 bases between. The CDR3 covers 15 residues. This chain's CDR3 is CASSPLSDPLYGYTF. CDR3 nucleotides: TGTGCCAGCTCACCTTTATCCGATCCCCTTTATGGCTACACCTTC.

The V and J genes are TRBV5-4 and TRBJ2-5; 9 nucleotides align to TRBD2. The germline V gene has CDR1 SGHNT and CDR2 YYREEE (reference sequence). J gave up 0 bases and V 1 base, and 10 bases lay outside the gene matches. The CDR3 contains 18 residues. The DNA of the CDR3 is TGTGCCAGCAGCTTGAAGTGGCTAGCGGGACAGTACCAAGAGACCCAGTACTTC. It encodes CASSLKWLAGQYQETQYF.

The chain links TRBV27 to TRBJ2-5; no clear D. Looked up from germline, CDR1 is MNHEY and CDR2 is SMNVEV (reference sequence). The V gene lost 0 bases and the J gene lost 7 bases, with 12 bases spanning the gap. The CDR3 totals 14 residues. The CDR3 nucleotides are TGTGCCAGCAGTTTATCGTTAACCAAGGGGACCCAGTACTTC. This sequence encodes CASSLSLTKGTQYF.

The chain employs TRBV28 and TRBJ2-3; a weak D match, TRBD1 (6 bases). CDR1 MDHEN and CDR2 SYDVKM come from the germline V gene. The CDR3 contains 17 residues. The V end lost 8 bases, the J end lost 9 bases, and 30 bases lay between the germline ends. CDR3 nucleotide sequence: TGTGCCAGCGTCCCACAACCGGGACAAGTGGGAATAGGCACGCAGTATTTT. It is translated as CASVPQPGQVGIGTQYF.